This TCR beta chain was retrieved from a study of control samples from healthy donors and cancer patients. TCRdb keeps only in-frame clones here, not all; method: immunoSEQ multiplex PCR. The sample gives around 150,000 clones, over 90% of which show up once; approximately 0.97% is in the top ten. V was shortened by 1 base and J by 6 bases, with 3 bases between the two germline ends. CDR3 length equals 11 residues. The germline CDR1 and CDR2 sequences are LGHDT and YNNKEL (reference sequence). This clonotype originated in a woman aged 25 to 39 in good health. The source material was blood. The chain combines TRBV3-1 (or the pseudogene TRBV3-2) with TRBJ1-1; D unclear. This CDR3 reads CASSQGSEAFF. The CDR3 region has the DNA TGTGCCAGCAGCCAAGGGTCTGAAGCTTTCTTT.